This T cell receptor beta chain emerged from a study of T cells after yellow fever vaccination. Study as a whole: SMART-Seq v4 Ultra Low Input served to prepare low-cell-number fractions. Study results and caveats: Although most clonotypes did not, a small share appeared in both CD4 and CD8 compartments. Repertoires obtained by FACS sorting could include abundant clonotypes that entered as contaminants from the bulk population.

Germline V gene sequence: CDR1 SGHRS, CDR2 YFSETQ. There are 14 residues in the CDR3. V gave up 4 bases and J gave up 5 bases, with 15 bases separating them. Remarks on this clonotype: Its target is not known.

As TCR cDNA was made by 5'RACE template switching, a universal primer site and UMIs were added. MiXCR, applied by TCRdb to the 5' RACE reads, yields one record per CDR3 protein. Found here are around 530,000 distinct CDR3 sequences, roughly a sixth of them singletons; the top ten hold 15% to 20%. This receptor was obtained from a young man who received the YFV17D yellow fever vaccine. Sequencing used PBMCs, obtained 5 days after the first yellow fever vaccination. The chain is built from TRBV5-1 and TRBJ1-1; the D is unclear. CDR3 DNA sequence: TGCGCCAGCAGCAAGGGCCCCGCTAGGACTGAAGCTTTCTTT. The encoded protein is CASSKGPARTEAFF.